This TCR beta chain comes out of a study of blood T cell repertoires in COVID-19. Study summary: Some COVID-19 samples were acute and others convalescent; all came from the United States, Italy and Spain.

Per the study methods: Amplification with reference gene primers provided the estimates of nucleated cell counts. The data were produced by immunoSEQ multiplex PCR, yet TCRdb's version contains in-frame clones alone and is incomplete. The D gene and trimming were derived from the DNA, and the V and J assignments and clone size from that table. The repertoire holds 55,000 to 80,000 clones, with approximately 90% as singletons. The germline V gene has CDR1 SGHDN and CDR2 FVKESK. The CDR3 has 14 residues. Trimming cost V 4 bases and J 6 bases, with 13 bases left between them. This chain joins TRBV14 and TRBJ1-3; D not certain. Sequencing input: peripheral blood. The receptor comes from a human donor in a cohort sampled during active COVID-19. The CDR3 spells CASSLSGIQNTIYF. The DNA of the CDR3 is TGTGCCAGCAGCCTGTCCGGGATCCAAAACACCATATATTTT.